This T cell receptor beta chain appears in the sequencing data of a study of blood T cell repertoires in COVID-19. Study-wide background: The study drew acute and convalescent COVID-19 samples from the United States, Italy and Spain.

The protocol was immunoSEQ multiplex PCR, while the TCRdb copy is restricted to in-frame clones and leaves out a portion. The data show over 100,000 clones, with about 80% seen just once and roughly 4% held by the top ten. Germline loops: CDR1 KGHSH, CDR2 LQKENI. V lost 6 bases to trimming and J lost 7 bases, with 15 bases between them. The CDR3 extends over 13 amino acids. Only a few counts were recorded for this clone. This sequence originates from a woman older than 75 with acute or convalescent COVID-19. The chain couples TRBV18 to TRBJ1-1, with unresolved D. The sample comprised peripheral blood. The CDR3 DNA is TGTGCCAGCTCCCTACAGTTACTCGGTGAAGCTTTCTTT. The encoded protein is CASSLQLLGEAFF.